One and the same sample provided the 21 T cell receptor beta chains below, sequenced in a study of glioma-infiltrating T cells. Using RNA template, CDR3s of TCR alpha and beta were amplified with iRepertoire arm-PCR. MiXCR, run by TCRdb on the multiplex PCR reads, gives a single entry per CDR3 protein. Among around 180,000 distinct CDR3 sequences listed, around 42% were seen once. The source material was glioma tissue, nonneoplastic brain tissue, or PBMCs (not recorded which). Receptors were obtained from a human donor with low-grade glioma or glioblastoma, undergoing nonglioma brain surgery, or in good health (not recorded which).

With regard to this clonotype: A much bigger clone sits one base away, suggesting this may be a read error. This chain uses TRBV28 with TRBJ1-5; D may be TRBD1 (6 bases). Germline V gene lookup returns CDR1 MDHEN and CDR2 SYDVKM. Trimming removed 3 bases from V and 9 bases from J, with 15 bases in between. The CDR3 runs to 14 residues. CDR3 region: CASSFGRGQGPQHF. CDR3 sequence (DNA): TGTGCCAGCAGTTTTGGCCGGGGGCAGGGGCCCCAGCATTTT.

Ten or more counts support this clonotype. The J gene is TRBJ1-1, the V gene TRBV2; D possibly corresponds to TRBD1 (5 bases). This CDR3 is 12 amino acids long. V lost 8 bases and J 3 bases, leaving 10 bases between the germline ends. Germline CDR1 reads SNHLY; CDR2 reads FYNNEI. This CDR3 reads CASFREYTEAFF. The CDR3 nucleotides are TGTGCCAGCTTCAGGGAATACACTGAAGCTTTCTTT. The full variable domain, its missing parts supplied by reference TRBV2 and TRBJ1-1, is EPEVTQTPSHQVTQMGQEVILRCVPISNHLYFYWYRQILGQKVEFLVSFYNNEISEKSEIFDDQFSVERPDGSNFTLKIRSTKLEDSAMYFCASFREYTEAFFGQGTRLTVV.

Worth noting for this clonotype: A much larger clone differs from this one at a single base, so this may be a read error. The DNA for the CDR3 is TGCAGTGCCGGGACTAGCGGGAGTGAGTTAGAGACCCAGTACTTC. Its protein product is CSAGTSGSELETQYF. This chain connects TRBV20-1 to TRBJ2-5; 14 positions agree with TRBD2. This CDR3 has 15 amino acids. Germline values: CDR1 DFQATT, CDR2 SNEGSKA (reference sequence). Trimming removed 6 bases from V and 4 bases from J; junction bases left unmatched: 7.

V is TRBV25-1 and J is TRBJ1-2; D possibly corresponds to TRBD1 (6 bases). Germline V gene data show CDR1 as MGHDK and CDR2 as SYGVNS. Trimming removed 5 bases from V and 11 bases from J, with 12 bases in between. The CDR3 runs 11 residues. The chain's CDR3 is CASSNRDLYTF. The CDR3 DNA reads as TGTGCCAGCAGTAACAGGGACCTATACACCTTC.

The J gene is TRBJ1-2, the V gene TRBV7-9; tentatively, D is TRBD1 (5 bases). The V gene lost 3 bases and the J gene lost 0 bases, with 11 bases spanning the gap. The length of the CDR3 is 15 residues. Germline V gives CDR1 SEHNR, CDR2 FQNEAQ (reference sequence). The CDR3 DNA reads TGTGCCAGCAGCTTTGGACATTACACTAACTATGGCTACACCTTC. Translated: CASSFGHYTNYGYTF.

This clonotype was seen more than once but under ten times. CDR3 protein: CASSLTGVDYEQYF. The CDR3 nucleotides read TGTGCCAGCAGCTTGACAGGGGTCGACTACGAGCAGTACTTC. The chain has TRBV7-8 and TRBJ2-7; TRBD1 agrees at 8 bases. The CDR3 has 14 residues. Germline V lookup: CDR1 SGHVS, CDR2 FQNEAQ. Trimming at V came to 3 bases and at J to 3 bases, leaving 4 bases not matched to a gene.

With regard to this clonotype: The germline gene is not matched at one end of the junction; a read error may be the cause. V is TRBV7-8 and J is TRBJ2-5; D perhaps matches TRBD2 (5 bases). CDR1 and CDR2 (germline): SGHVS, FQNEAQ. The CDR3 spans 13 residues. CDR3 bases: TGTGCCTGCAGCTTAGCTAGCATCGAGACCCAGTACTTC. Translation: CACSLASIETQYF.

As concerns this clonotype: This sequence may be a read error, since a much larger clone differs from it by one base. The rearrangement uses TRBV28 and TRBJ1-2; 7 bases are a match to TRBD1. The CDR3 length is 16 residues. Germline V gene lookup returns CDR1 MDHEN and CDR2 SYDVKM. The CDR3 is CPSSPHRDRFNYGYTF. CDR3 DNA sequence: TGTCCCAGCAGTCCCCACCGGGACAGATTTAACTATGGCTACACCTTC.

The gene calls are TRBV12-3 or TRBV12-4 and TRBJ2-3; 12 bases fit TRBD2. V dropped 2 bases and J dropped 0; count of bases not matched to a gene: 6. The CDR3 extends over 18 amino acids. CDR3 protein: CASSLILAGGRSTDTQYF. DNA for the CDR3: TGTGCCAGCAGTTTAATCCTAGCGGGAGGGCGGAGCACAGATACGCAGTATTTT.

This clonotype appeared many times. The chain is built from TRBV20-1 and TRBJ2-2; weak D call: TRBD1 (6 bases). In germline, CDR1 is DFQATT, CDR2 SNEGSKA (reference sequence). The CDR3 runs to 13 residues. With 3 bases removed from V and 2 bases from J, the gap between germline ends came to 7 bases. CDR3 in amino acids: CSARDSNTGELFF. DNA for the CDR3: TGCAGTGCTAGGGACAGTAACACCGGGGAGCTGTTTTTT.

Details on this clonotype: The junction and the germline gene differ at one end; a read error may be behind it. The chain employs TRBV20-1 and TRBJ2-3; D perhaps matches TRBD2 (6 bases). CDR3 length equals 15 residues. CDR1 and CDR2 from the germline V gene are DFQATT and SNEGSKA (reference sequence). The CDR3 loop is CSARPPSDRTDTQNF. CDR3 in DNA: TGCAGTGCTAGACCTCCTAGCGACCGCACAGATACGCAGAATTTT.

This clonotype was detected only a few times. V usage is TRBV2 and J usage is TRBJ2-7; either TRBD1 or TRBD2 may supply D (5 bases each). V shed 5 bases and J shed 5 bases, with 10 bases lying between them. The CDR3 totals 12 residues. Germline V gives CDR1 SNHLY, CDR2 FYNNEI. CDR3 DNA: TGTGCCAGCAGTTTCGAGGGGAACGAGCAGTACTTC. Protein product: CASSFEGNEQYF.

This clonotype was detected ten times or more. The chain uses TRBV27 and TRBJ2-2; D gene unclear. CDR1 is MNHEY, CDR2 SMNVEV, per germline (reference sequence). The CDR3 contains 13 residues. V lost 2 bases to trimming and J lost 7 bases, with 8 bases between them. The chain's CDR3 is CASSLLDIGELFF. CDR3 DNA: TGTGCCAGCAGTTTACTCGACATCGGGGAGCTGTTTTTT.

The V and J genes are TRBV27 and TRBJ2-7, with 14 bases identical to TRBD2. Germline lookup yields CDR1 MNHEY and CDR2 SMNVEV (reference sequence). The CDR3 is 15 residues long. Losses at the gene ends were 6 bases for V and 6 bases for J; bases not matched to a gene: 7. For the CDR3, the DNA is TGTGCCAGCAGCCCCGGGACTAGCGGGAGTAGCGAGCAGTACTTC. Protein product: CASSPGTSGSSEQYF.

This chain uses TRBV5-1 with TRBJ2-7; possibly TRBD1 or TRBD2 for D (6 bases each). Trimming cost V 0 bases and J 1 base, with 14 bases left between them. CDR1 is SGHRS and CDR2 is YFSETQ in the germline V gene. The CDR3 is 16 residues long. DNA of the CDR3: TGCGCCAGCAGCTTGGTCGGGACGGGGGCTTCCTACGAGCAGTACTTC. This gives the protein CASSLVGTGASYEQYF.

This clonotype was counted only a few times. V gene TRBV2 combines with J gene TRBJ2-3; 9 bases map to TRBD2. With V trimmed by 6 bases and J by 2 bases, 6 bases remained unmatched. The germline gives CDR1 SNHLY, CDR2 FYNNEI. The CDR3 consists of 15 residues. This chain's CDR3 is CASSRTSAFTDTQYF. DNA for the CDR3: TGTGCCAGCAGCCGGACTAGCGCCTTCACAGATACGCAGTATTTT.

The V call is TRBV28, the J call TRBJ2-3; TRBD2 aligns across 10 bases. CDR3 length: 17 amino acids. CDR1 and CDR2 from the germline V gene are MDHEN and SYDVKM. Losses at the gene ends were 2 bases for V and 11 bases for J; bases not matched to a gene: 16. CDR3 sequence reads: CASSLTSGILSHYEQYF. The CDR3 coding sequence is TGTGCCAGCAGTTTAACTAGCGGGATACTCTCACACTACGAGCAGTATTTT.

This clonotype was seen a few times. The rearrangement links TRBV5-1 to TRBJ1-1, with TRBD1 as a possible D gene (5 bases). CDR3 length: 15 amino acids. Trimming shortened V by 4 bases and J by 6 bases, and 19 bases separated the two germline ends. Per germline, CDR1 SGHRS and CDR2 YFSETQ. This CDR3 is CASSLALQGTPEAFF. Written as DNA, the CDR3 is TGCGCCAGCAGCCTCGCCCTCCAGGGCACCCCTGAAGCTTTCTTT.

As regards this clonotype: Being one base from a much bigger clone, this may be a read error. The chain carries TRBV28 and TRBJ2-7; the match to TRBD2 covers 7 bases. This CDR3 comprises 15 residues. Germline values: CDR1 MDHEN, CDR2 SYDVKM. The CDR3 sequence: CVSTPSSGTLYEQYF. The CDR3 DNA is TGTGTCAGCACCCCCTCAAGCGGGACCCTCTACGAGCAGTACTTC.

This clonotype has a count of ten or more. The J gene is TRBJ2-7, the V gene TRBV20-1, with 7 bases that match TRBD2. CDR1 and CDR2 (germline): DFQATT, SNEGSKA (reference sequence). Unmatched junction bases numbered 6, after V lost 1 base and J lost 3 bases. The CDR3 loop spans 14 amino acids. The DNA for the CDR3 is TGCAGTGCTAGAGGTGGGCTAGCGGTCTACGAGCAGTACTTC. This gives the protein CSARGGLAVYEQYF.

This clonotype was found many times. The chain has TRBV4-1 and TRBJ2-3; D is perhaps TRBD1 (6 bases). This CDR3 is built from 13 residues. Germline values: CDR1 MGHRA, CDR2 YSYEKL. Trimming shortened V by 3 bases and J by 6 bases, and 10 bases separated the two germline ends. CDR3 residues: CASSHPGEDTQYF. CDR3 sequence (DNA): TGCGCCAGCAGCCATCCAGGGGAGGATACGCAGTATTTT.